Here is one T cell receptor beta chain with its context. The target antigen is unknown. The PCR employed 60 Vbeta primers together with 13 Jbeta primers. Libraries were prepared by immunoSEQ multiplex PCR; TCRdb keeps only in-frame clonotypes and omits some of them. The listing contains 90,000 to 100,000 clones. Germline V lookup: CDR1 MNHNY, CDR2 SVGAGI (reference sequence). The V gene lost 4 bases and the J gene lost 2 bases, with 18 bases spanning the gap. The CDR3 length is 16 residues. The record originates from a study of cytomegalovirus exposure and HLA in healthy donors. Broader study findings: The study listed 150 to 200 cytomegalovirus-associated TCR beta chains. The records held CMV serostatus as the only immune exposure information.

The V call is TRBV6-6, the J call TRBJ2-7; D is unclear. The sample comprised PBMCs. The TCR sequence derives from a woman in her thirties in good health and CMV-seronegative. As DNA, the CDR3 is TGTGCCAGCAGTTTTCCAAGCGACCCCAAGACCTACGAGCAGTACTTC. Translation gives CASSFPSDPKTYEQYF.